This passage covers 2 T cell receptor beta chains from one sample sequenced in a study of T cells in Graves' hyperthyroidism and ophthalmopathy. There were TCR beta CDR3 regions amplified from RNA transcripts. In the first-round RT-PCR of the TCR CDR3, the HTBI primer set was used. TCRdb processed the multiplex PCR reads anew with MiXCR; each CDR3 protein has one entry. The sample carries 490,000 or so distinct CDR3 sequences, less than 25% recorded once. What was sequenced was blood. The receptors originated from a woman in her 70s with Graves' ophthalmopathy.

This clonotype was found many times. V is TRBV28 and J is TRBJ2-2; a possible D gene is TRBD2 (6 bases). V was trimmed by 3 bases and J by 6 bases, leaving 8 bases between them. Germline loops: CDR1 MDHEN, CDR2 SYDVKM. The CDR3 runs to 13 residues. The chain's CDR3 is CASSFGGSGELFF. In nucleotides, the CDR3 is TGTGCCAGCAGTTTCGGAGGGTCCGGGGAGCTGTTTTTT.

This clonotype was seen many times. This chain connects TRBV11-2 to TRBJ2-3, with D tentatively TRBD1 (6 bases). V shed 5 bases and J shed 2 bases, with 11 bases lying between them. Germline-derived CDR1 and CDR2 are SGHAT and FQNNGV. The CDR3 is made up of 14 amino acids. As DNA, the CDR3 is TGTGCCAGCAGCAACACAGGGATCACAGATACGCAGTATTTT. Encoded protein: CASSNTGITDTQYF.